This TCR beta chain was found in a study of shared clonotypes between healthy human individuals. Naive CD8 cells comprised CD45RO-negative, CCR7-positively selected cells, excluding terminally differentiated effector memory CD45RA+ cells. Genomic DNA of every subset was divided equally among multiple immunoSEQ plates. The data were produced by immunoSEQ multiplex PCR, yet TCRdb's version contains in-frame clones alone and is incomplete. The table includes under 1 million clones, 90% to 98% detected once. Germline V gene lookup returns CDR1 SQVTM and CDR2 ANQGSEA. The length of the CDR3 is 14 residues. V dropped 1 base and J dropped 7; count of bases not matched to a gene: 5.

Sequencing used naive CD8+ T cells sorted from blood. This chain connects TRBV29-1 to TRBJ1-1; 11 bases align to TRBD1. The TCR was taken from a man in his thirties or forties in good health. The CDR3 loop reads CSVEVPGQGDEAFF. As DNA, the CDR3 is TGCAGCGTTGAAGTCCCGGGACAGGGGGATGAAGCTTTCTTT.